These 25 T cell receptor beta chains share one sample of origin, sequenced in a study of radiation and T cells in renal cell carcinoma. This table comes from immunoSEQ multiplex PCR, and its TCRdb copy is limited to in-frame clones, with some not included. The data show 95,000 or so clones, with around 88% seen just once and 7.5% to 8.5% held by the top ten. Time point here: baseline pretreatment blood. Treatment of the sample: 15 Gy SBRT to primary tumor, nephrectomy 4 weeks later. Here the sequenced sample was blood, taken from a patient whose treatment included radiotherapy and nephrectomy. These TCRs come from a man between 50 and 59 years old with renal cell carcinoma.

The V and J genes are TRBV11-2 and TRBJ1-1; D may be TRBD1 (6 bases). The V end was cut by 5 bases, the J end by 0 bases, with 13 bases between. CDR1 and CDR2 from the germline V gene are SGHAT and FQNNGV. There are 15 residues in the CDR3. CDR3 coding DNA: TGTGCCAGCAGCCCGCCGGGGGGCCTGAACACTGAAGCTTTCTTT. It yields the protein CASSPPGGLNTEAFF. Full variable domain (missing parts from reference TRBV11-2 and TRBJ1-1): EAGVAQSPRYKIIEKRQSVAFWCNPISGHATLYWYQQILGQGPKLLIQFQNNGVVDDSQLPKDRFSAERLKGVDSTLKIQPAKLEDSAVYLCASSPPGGLNTEAFFGQGTRLTVV.

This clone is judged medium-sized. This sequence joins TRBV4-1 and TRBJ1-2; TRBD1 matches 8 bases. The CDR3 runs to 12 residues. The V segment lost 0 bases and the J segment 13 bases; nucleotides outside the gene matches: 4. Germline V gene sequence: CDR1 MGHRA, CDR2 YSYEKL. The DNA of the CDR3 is TGCGCCAGCAGCCAAGAACAGGGGGTTGGCACCTTC. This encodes CASSQEQGVGTF.

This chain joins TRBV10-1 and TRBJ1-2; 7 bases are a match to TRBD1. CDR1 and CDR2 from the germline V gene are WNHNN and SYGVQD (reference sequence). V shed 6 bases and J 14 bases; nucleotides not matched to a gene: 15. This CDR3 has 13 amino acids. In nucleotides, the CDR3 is TGCGCCAGCAGGCCGGGTCCAGTGGGACAGCTTACCTTC. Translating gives CASRPGPVGQLTF.

The CDR3 DNA reads as TGCAGCATGGGCCGGGACACTTCCTACAATGAGCAGTTCTTC. It specifies CSMGRDTSYNEQFF. The J gene is TRBJ2-1, the V gene TRBV29-1; a weak D match, TRBD1 (6 bases). CDR1 and CDR2 (germline): SQVTM, ANQGSEA. This CDR3 comprises 14 residues. The V gene lost 8 bases and the J gene lost 1 base, with 15 bases spanning the gap.

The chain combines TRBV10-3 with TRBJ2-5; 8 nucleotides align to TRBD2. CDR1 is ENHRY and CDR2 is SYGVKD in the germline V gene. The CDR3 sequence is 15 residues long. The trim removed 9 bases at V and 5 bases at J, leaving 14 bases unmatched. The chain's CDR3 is CAILTKRELGETQYF. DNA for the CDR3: TGTGCCATTTTAACGAAGCGGGAGCTAGGGGAGACCCAGTACTTC.

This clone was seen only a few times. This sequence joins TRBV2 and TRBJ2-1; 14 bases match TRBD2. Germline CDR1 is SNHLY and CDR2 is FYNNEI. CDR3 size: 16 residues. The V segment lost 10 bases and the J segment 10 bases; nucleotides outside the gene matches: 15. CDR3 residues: CANPKRLAGGPWEQFF. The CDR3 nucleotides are TGTGCCAACCCGAAGCGACTAGCGGGGGGGCCGTGGGAGCAGTTCTTC.

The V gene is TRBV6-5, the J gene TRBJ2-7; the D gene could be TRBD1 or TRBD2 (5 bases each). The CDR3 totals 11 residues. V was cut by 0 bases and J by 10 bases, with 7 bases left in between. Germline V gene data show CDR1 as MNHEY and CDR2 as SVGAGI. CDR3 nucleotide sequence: TGTGCCAGCAGTTACTCCGGGGACCAGTACTTC. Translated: CASSYSGDQYF.

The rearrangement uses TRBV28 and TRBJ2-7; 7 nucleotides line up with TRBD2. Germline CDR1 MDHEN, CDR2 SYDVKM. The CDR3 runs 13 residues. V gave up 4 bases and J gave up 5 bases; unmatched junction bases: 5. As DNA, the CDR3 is TGTGCCAGCAGTTCCCCCACTAGCGACGAGCAGTACTTC. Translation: CASSSPTSDEQYF.

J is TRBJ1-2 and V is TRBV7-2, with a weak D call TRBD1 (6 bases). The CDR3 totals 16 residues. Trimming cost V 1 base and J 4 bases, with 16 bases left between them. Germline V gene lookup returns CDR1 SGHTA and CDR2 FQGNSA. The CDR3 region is CASSLGGGGDSYGYTF. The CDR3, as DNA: TGTGCCAGCAGCTTAGGCGGGGGGGGCGACAGCTATGGCTACACCTTC.

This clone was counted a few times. CDR3: CASSLDQGRDEQFF. In nucleotides, the CDR3 is TGTGCCAGCAGCTTAGACCAGGGTCGGGATGAGCAGTTCTTC. This chain joins TRBV7-2 and TRBJ2-1, with D perhaps TRBD1 (5 bases). CDR1 is SGHTA, CDR2 FQGNSA, per germline. Trimming pared 1 base from V and 8 bases from J, leaving 12 bases between. The CDR3 loop spans 14 amino acids.

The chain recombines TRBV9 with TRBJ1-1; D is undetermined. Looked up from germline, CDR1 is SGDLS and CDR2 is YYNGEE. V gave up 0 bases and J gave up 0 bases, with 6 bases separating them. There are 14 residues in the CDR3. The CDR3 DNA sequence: TGTGCCAGCAGCGTAGGCCAGGTGAACACTGAAGCTTTCTTT. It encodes CASSVGQVNTEAFF.

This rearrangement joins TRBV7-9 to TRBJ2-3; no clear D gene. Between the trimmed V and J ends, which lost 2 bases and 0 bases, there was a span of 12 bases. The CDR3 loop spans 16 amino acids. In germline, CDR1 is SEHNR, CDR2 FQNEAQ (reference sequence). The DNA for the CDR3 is TGTGCCAGCAGCTTAAGGCCAGCTACTAGCACAGATACGCAGTATTTT. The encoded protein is CASSLRPATSTDTQYF.

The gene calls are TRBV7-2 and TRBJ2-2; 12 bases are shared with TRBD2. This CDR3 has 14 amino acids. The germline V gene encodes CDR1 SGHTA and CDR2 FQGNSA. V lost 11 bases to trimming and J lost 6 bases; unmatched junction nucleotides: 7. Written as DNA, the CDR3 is TGTGCCTCTCAGACTAGCGGGGGAGCCGGGGAGCTGTTTTTT. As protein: CASQTSGGAGELFF.

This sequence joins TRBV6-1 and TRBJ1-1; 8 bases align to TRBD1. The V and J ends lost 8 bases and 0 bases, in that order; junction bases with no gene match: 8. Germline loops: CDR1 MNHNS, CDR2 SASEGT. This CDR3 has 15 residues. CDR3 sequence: CASGDRGHLNTEAFF. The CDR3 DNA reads TGTGCCAGCGGCGACAGGGGCCACTTGAACACTGAAGCTTTCTTT.

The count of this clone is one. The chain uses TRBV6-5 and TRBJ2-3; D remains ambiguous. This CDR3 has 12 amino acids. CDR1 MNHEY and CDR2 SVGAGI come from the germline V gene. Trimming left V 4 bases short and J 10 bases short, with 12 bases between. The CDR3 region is CASSFYGGPQYF. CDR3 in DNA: TGTGCCAGCAGTTTCTACGGCGGCCCGCAGTATTTT.

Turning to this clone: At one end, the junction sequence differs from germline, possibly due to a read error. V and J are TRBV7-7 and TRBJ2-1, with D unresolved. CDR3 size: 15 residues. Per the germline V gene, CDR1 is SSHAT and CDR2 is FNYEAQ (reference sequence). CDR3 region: CASSLSGSSYNEQFF. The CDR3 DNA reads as TGTGCTAGCAGCTTAAGTGGGTCCTCCTACAATGAGCAGTTCTTC.

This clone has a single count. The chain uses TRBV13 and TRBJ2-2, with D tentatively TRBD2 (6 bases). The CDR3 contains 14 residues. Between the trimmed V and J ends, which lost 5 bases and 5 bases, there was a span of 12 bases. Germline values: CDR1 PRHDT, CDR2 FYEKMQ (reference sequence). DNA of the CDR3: TGTGCCAGCAGCCTCCCCGGGGGAACCGGGGAGCTGTTTTTT. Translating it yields CASSLPGGTGELFF.

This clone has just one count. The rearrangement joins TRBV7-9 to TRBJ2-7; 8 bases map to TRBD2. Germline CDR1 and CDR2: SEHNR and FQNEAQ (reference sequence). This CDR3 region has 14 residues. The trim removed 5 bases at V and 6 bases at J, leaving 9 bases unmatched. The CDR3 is CASSQTGLAAEQYF. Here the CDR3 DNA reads TGTGCCAGCAGCCAGACAGGACTAGCTGCCGAGCAGTACTTC.

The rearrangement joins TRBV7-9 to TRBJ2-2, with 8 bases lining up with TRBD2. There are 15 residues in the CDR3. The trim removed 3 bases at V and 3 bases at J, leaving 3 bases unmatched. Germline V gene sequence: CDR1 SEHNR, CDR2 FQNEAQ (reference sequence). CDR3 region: CASSLTSAHTGELFF. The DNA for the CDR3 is TGTGCCAGCAGCTTGACTAGCGCACACACCGGGGAGCTGTTTTTT.

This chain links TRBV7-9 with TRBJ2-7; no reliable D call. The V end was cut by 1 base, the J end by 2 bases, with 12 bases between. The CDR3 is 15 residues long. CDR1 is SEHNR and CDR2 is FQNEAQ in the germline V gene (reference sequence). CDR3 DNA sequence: TGTGCCAGCAGCTTAGGGAATGTAAAGGCCTACGAGCAGTACTTC. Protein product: CASSLGNVKAYEQYF.

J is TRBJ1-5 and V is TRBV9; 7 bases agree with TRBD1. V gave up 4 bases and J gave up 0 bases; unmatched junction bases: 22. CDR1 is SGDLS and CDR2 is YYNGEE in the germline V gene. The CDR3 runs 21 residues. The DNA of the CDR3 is TGTGCCAGCAGCCCTACCGCGCCAAGGAGGGGACAGAAAATTAGCAATCAGCCCCAGCATTTT. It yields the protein CASSPTAPRRGQKISNQPQHF.

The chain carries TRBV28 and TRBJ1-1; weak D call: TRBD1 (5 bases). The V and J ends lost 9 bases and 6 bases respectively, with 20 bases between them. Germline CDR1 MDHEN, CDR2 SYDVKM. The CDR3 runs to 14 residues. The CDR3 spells CASLSALGLAEAFF. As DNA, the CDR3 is TGTGCCAGTCTCAGCGCTCTGGGGCTGGCTGAAGCTTTCTTT.

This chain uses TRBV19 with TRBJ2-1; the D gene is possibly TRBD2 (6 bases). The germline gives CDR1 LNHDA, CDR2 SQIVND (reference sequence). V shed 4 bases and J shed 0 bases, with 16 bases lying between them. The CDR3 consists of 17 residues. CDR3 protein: CASSTIVTRSSYNEQFF. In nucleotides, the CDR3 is TGTGCCAGTAGTACGATCGTGACTAGAAGCTCCTACAATGAGCAGTTCTTC.

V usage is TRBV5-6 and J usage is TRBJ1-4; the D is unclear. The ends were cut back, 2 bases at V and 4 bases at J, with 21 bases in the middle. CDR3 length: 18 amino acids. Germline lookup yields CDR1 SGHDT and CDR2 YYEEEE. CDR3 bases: TGTGCCAGCAGCTTACTTAAGCTCGGTGAGGGAAGTAATGAAAAACTGTTTTTT. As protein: CASSLLKLGEGSNEKLFF.

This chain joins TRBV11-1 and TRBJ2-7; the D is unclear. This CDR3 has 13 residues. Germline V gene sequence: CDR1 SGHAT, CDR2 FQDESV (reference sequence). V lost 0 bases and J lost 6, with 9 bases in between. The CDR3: CASSLASQAEQYF. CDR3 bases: TGTGCCAGCAGCTTAGCCTCTCAGGCCGAGCAGTACTTC.